The sample holds a few counts of the clone carrying this T cell receptor beta chain. Its antigen is not identified. The record originates from a study of T cells after yellow fever vaccination. In the study overall: SMART-Seq v4 Ultra Low Input handled preparation of low-cell-number fractions. Study-level findings and limits: Reappearance after the booster was seen for most primary-vaccination clones, at 95% to 97% CD4 and 88% CD8. When the response was secondary, it was weaker but reached its peak faster, day 5 versus 15.

The germline V gene encodes CDR1 SGHTA and CDR2 FQGNSA. The ends were cut back, 7 bases at V and 8 bases at J, with 14 bases in the middle. CDR3 size: 12 residues. The 5'RACE template-switching step produced TCR cDNA and added a universal primer site and UMIs. TCRdb re-derived calls from the 5' RACE reads in MiXCR, one entry per CDR3 protein. The table includes a few hundred thousand distinct CDR3 sequences, 6.2% detected once. The specimen comprised PBMCs, sampled 5 days after the yellow fever booster vaccination. The chain links TRBV7-2 to TRBJ1-2; D not certain. The source is a man younger than 45 who received the YFV17D yellow fever vaccine. CDR3 sequence: CASTPVSFGYTF. In nucleotides, the CDR3 is TGTGCCAGCACCCCTGTGAGTTTCGGCTACACCTTC. Full variable domain (rest looked up from reference TRBV7-2 and TRBJ1-2): GAGVSQSPSNKVTEKGKDVELRCDPISGHTALYWYRQSLGQGLEFLIYFQGNSAPDKSGLPSDRFSAERTGGSVSTLTIQRTQQEDSAVYLCASTPVSFGYTFGSGTRLTVV.